This T cell receptor beta chain was retrieved from a study of T cell responses to AZD1222 COVID-19 vaccine. General study findings and limits: The study identified only a handful of AZD1222 recipients as seropositive at baseline. A reported finding is that nearly half of spike-specific TCRs target unmutated variant regions. Donors were chiefly white British, with a greater number of females, and clonal diversity was perhaps underestimated.

Pooling covered second doses at about 4 or about 12 weeks. Note on this clone: Its antigen remains unidentified.

Trimming took off 1 base at V and 7 bases at J, with 8 bases between the two ends. Germline CDR1 and CDR2: KGHSH and LQKENI. This CDR3 contains 13 residues. Repertoires were generated with immunoSEQ multiplex PCR, while TCRdb's copy carries only in-frame clones and drops some. The sample contains about 130,000 clones, nearly 90% of which appear only once. The specimen comprised peripheral blood, sampled 28 days after the second AZD1222 dose. This TCR was sampled from an adult who received the AZD1222 COVID-19 vaccine. The rearrangement uses TRBV18 and TRBJ2-1; D not resolved. The CDR3 DNA follows: TGTGCCAGCTCACCACAGGGAAGGAATGAGCAGTTCTTC. Translating gives CASSPQGRNEQFF.